This T cell receptor (beta chain) is from a study of CD8 T cells in Susac syndrome (dated by TCRdb to the late 2010s). About the investigation overall: Repertoire sequencing was used to test whether CD8+ T cell activation and differentiation in Susac syndrome was antigen driven. The investigation overall reported the following: The number of individuals in the TCR sequencing and HLA analysis was recognized as being relatively small.

Peripheral blood CD8+ and CD4+ T cells from healthy donors, Susac syndrome patients and multiple sclerosis patients were profiled by high-throughput TCR beta sequencing. Multiple sclerosis controls were treatment-naive patients with stable or active relapsing-remitting disease fulfilling revised McDonald criteria. Bulk CD8+ and CD4+ T cells were purified magnetically by negative isolation, whereas CD8+ TEMRA cells were enriched by FACS. Blood was collected in EDTA tubes and processed within 24 hours, with PBMCs isolated through density gradient centrifugation. PBMCs intended for TCR sequencing were cryopreserved in liquid nitrogen and were subsequently thawed in a 37 degrees C water bath. The sorted or isolated CD4+, CD8+ and CD8+ TEMRA cells reached a purity of at least 90%. RNA was extracted using the RNeasy kit, and about 0.5 to 1 ug of the RNA was reverse transcribed with random hexamers. The immunoSEQ multiplex PCR assay, which covers 54 Vbeta and 13 Jbeta segments, was used to amplify TCR beta CDR3 regions. PCR amplification bias was corrected using a synthetic template baseline for primer optimization and computational correction. The paper's data handling went like this. Only productive sequences were kept, with reads annotated to V, D and J genes according to IMGT and analyzed in immunoSEQ Analyzer. Clonality was computed as one minus Shannon entropy normalized by log2 of the number of productive unique sequences. For each patient and control, public and private clones were evaluated among the 100 most prevalent clones. A clone was defined as Susac-specific if it was absent from the healthy and MS cohorts, from over 1,000 published viral clones and from other ImmuneACCESS disease sequences. TCRdb applied fastp at Q25 and MiXCR to the public reads, then kept only in-frame beta chains. Entries are consolidated by CDR3 protein sequence, retaining the most common genes and DNA. These V and J calls rely on TCRdb rather than the paper's analysis. The sample profile shows hundreds of thousands of distinct CDR3 sequences; 95% of them were found once. The top ten clones comprise around 0.099% of the sample.

This clonotype was detected once. Its antigen is unknown. Base quality data are lacking; no much larger clone is found one base away. One read provides weak support. Cut back by 1 base and 4 bases, the V and J ends lie 10 bases apart. From the cysteine through the phenylalanine, the CDR3 covers 14 amino acids. The only DNA kept is the CDR3, 42 bases in frame from the first base. Reading the germline V gene (reference sequence) gives CDR1 LGHDT and CDR2 YNNKEL. The sequence links TRBV3-1 to TRBJ1-2; no confident D gene assignment can be made. Sequenced: CD4+ T cells from PBMCs. This clonotype was sampled from a human donor with multiple sclerosis. The nucleotides read TGTGCCAGCAGCCAAGTGGCGACTTTCTATGGCTACACCTTC. It encodes CASSQVATFYGYTF.